These 17 T cell receptor beta chains were sequenced from one sample in a study of T-cell memory formation after mild COVID-19. TCRdb passed the 5' RACE reads through MiXCR, listing each CDR3 protein once. The profile covers around 430,000 distinct CDR3 sequences, with 16% appearing a single time and roughly 21% taken by the ten largest. Source material: PBMCs or a T cell subset sorted from them (not recorded which). These receptors all stem from a man aged 18 to 29 who had mild COVID-19 (a few samples of this study predate the infection). Cell type and time point are not known.

The genes are TRBV15 and TRBJ1-5; D may be TRBD1 (5 bases). The CDR3 loop spans 15 amino acids. Germline CDR1 LNHNV, CDR2 YYDKDF (reference sequence). V was clipped by 0 bases and J by 6 bases, with 12 bases between them. The CDR3 DNA reads as TGTGCCACCAGCAGAGATAGGGGAACGAGTCAGCCCCAGCATTTT. This encodes CATSRDRGTSQPQHF.

V and J are TRBV4-3 and TRBJ2-5, with D hard to call. The germline V and J ends were trimmed by 0 bases and 5 bases, with 7 bases remaining between them. This CDR3 contains 13 residues. CDR1 is LGHNA and CDR2 is YSLEER in the germline V gene. In DNA, the CDR3 is TGCGCCAGCAGCCAAGATTTAAGGGAGACCCAGTACTTC. It codes for CASSQDLRETQYF.

This clonotype was counted ten times or more. The chain is built from TRBV18 and TRBJ1-5; 7 positions match TRBD1. CDR1 is KGHSH and CDR2 is LQKENI in the germline V gene. The J segment lost 3 bases and the V segment lost 3 bases, leaving 5 bases of the junction unmatched. The CDR3 consists of 15 residues. The CDR3 here is CASSPRGGSNQPQHF. Written as DNA, the CDR3 is TGTGCCAGCTCACCCAGGGGGGGATCCAATCAGCCCCAGCATTTT.

This chain connects TRBV6-2 or TRBV6-3 to TRBJ2-7; tentatively, D is TRBD1 (6 bases). The CDR3 totals 16 residues. The V end lost 2 bases, the J end lost 2 bases, and 16 bases lay between the germline ends. Per the germline V gene, CDR1 is MNHEY and CDR2 is SVGEGT. The CDR3 DNA reads TGTGCCAGCAGTTACCCCCAGGGGCGGAGGACCTACGAGCAGTACTTC. Protein product: CASSYPQGRRTYEQYF.

The table lists this clonotype with a few counts. The rearrangement links TRBV12-3 or TRBV12-4 to TRBJ1-2; 7 nucleotides align to TRBD1. This CDR3 spans 14 amino acids. Losses at the gene ends were 6 bases for V and 7 bases for J; bases not matched to a gene: 11. DNA for the CDR3: TGTGCCAGCAGCCTCCGACAGGGAACTTCTGGCTACACCTTC. Translated, it gives CASSLRQGTSGYTF.

This chain links TRBV15 with TRBJ1-1; D remains unclear. Germline CDR1 LNHNV, CDR2 YYDKDF (reference sequence). The germline V and J ends were trimmed by 0 bases and 2 bases, with 7 bases remaining between them. This CDR3 is built from 14 residues. The CDR3: CATSRDRLNTEAFF. The CDR3 coding sequence is TGTGCCACCAGCAGAGATCGTTTAAACACTGAAGCTTTCTTT.

This clonotype showed up many times. V gene TRBV7-9 combines with J gene TRBJ2-5, with D uncertain. The J call is in doubt because the DNA end fits TRBJ2-3 better. CDR1 is SEHNR, CDR2 FQNEAQ, per germline (reference sequence). This CDR3 is 13 amino acids long. The CDR3 here is CASSFGPQETQYF. The DNA for the CDR3 is TGTGCCAGCAGCTTCGGCCCTCAAGAGACGCAGTATTTT.

CDR3 coding DNA: TGCAGTGCTAGATCCTCACCTGGGGGCGCGTTACAAAACATTCAGTACTTC. Amino acid sequence: CSARSSPGGALQNIQYF. The genes are TRBV20-1 and TRBJ2-4; possible D gene TRBD1, 6 bases. The V gene's germline CDR1 is DFQATT and CDR2 SNEGSKA (reference sequence). V lost 2 bases to trimming and J lost 5 bases, with 22 bases between them. The CDR3 runs to 17 residues.

The V call is TRBV4-3, the J call TRBJ2-7, with D possibly being TRBD1 or TRBD2 (5 bases each). Germline V gene lookup returns CDR1 LGHNA and CDR2 YSLEER. V was clipped by 1 base and J by 5 bases, with 12 bases between them. This CDR3 has 14 residues. The CDR3 region has the DNA TGCGCCAGCAGCCAAGTCCCAGGGAGCAACGAGCAGTACTTC. Encoded protein: CASSQVPGSNEQYF.

This clonotype came up a few times. The CDR3 bases are TGCAGCGTTGAGATGTGGGCATACCAAGAGACCCAGTACTTC. It is translated as CSVEMWAYQETQYF. The gene calls are TRBV29-1 and TRBJ2-5; D is unclear. This CDR3 is 14 amino acids long. Germline CDR1 reads SQVTM; CDR2 reads ANQGSEA. The V gene lost 3 bases and the J gene lost 0 bases, with 11 bases spanning the gap.

This sequence joins TRBV3-1 and TRBJ2-7; D ambiguous. The CDR3 extends over 13 amino acids. Trimming pared 3 bases from V and 4 bases from J, leaving 10 bases between. Germline V gives CDR1 LGHDT, CDR2 YNNKEL (reference sequence). The CDR3 DNA is TGTGCCAGCAGCCACTTTTGCAGGTACGAGCAGTACGTC. Translating it yields CASSHFCRYEQYV.

The V call is TRBV6-5, the J call TRBJ1-6, with D hard to call. Deletions cut 0 bases from V and 5 bases from J, with 14 bases between. Germline V gene sequence: CDR1 MNHEY, CDR2 SVGAGI. The CDR3 is 17 residues long. The CDR3 spells CASSYSIRTLHNSPLHF. The CDR3 DNA reads TGTGCCAGCAGTTACTCGATCCGGACGCTTCATAATTCACCCCTCCACTTT.

For the CDR3, the DNA is TGTGCCGGACCGGGCCCTACTGGAAACACCATATATTTT. Amino acid sequence: CAGPGPTGNTIYF. This chain links TRBV2 with TRBJ1-3; the D is unclear. CDR1 and CDR2 from the germline V gene are SNHLY and FYNNEI. CDR3 length equals 13 residues. Deletions cut 11 bases from V and 2 bases from J, with 13 bases between.

J is TRBJ2-5 and V is TRBV7-2; 9 bases align to TRBD1. Germline CDR1 reads SGHTA; CDR2 reads FQGNSA. The CDR3 contains 14 residues. V was pared by 3 bases and J by 3 bases, with 2 bases of the junction left unmatched. The CDR3 bases are TGTGCCAGCAGCTTTTGGACAGGGGAAGAGACCCAGTACTTC. Protein sequence: CASSFWTGEETQYF.

V and J are TRBV5-5 and TRBJ1-5, with 7 bases matching TRBD1. Germline-derived CDR1 and CDR2 are SGHKS and YYEKEE (reference sequence). The trim removed 3 bases at V and 6 bases at J, leaving 9 bases unmatched. The CDR3 runs 15 residues. The CDR3 spells CASSSQDRVGQPQHF. CDR3 sequence (DNA): TGTGCCAGCAGCTCCCAAGACAGGGTCGGTCAGCCCCAGCATTTT. The variable domain in full, completed from reference TRBV5-5 and TRBJ1-5, reads DAGVTQSPTHLIKTRGQQVTLRCSPISGHKSVSWYQQVLGQGPQFIFQYYEKEERGRGNFPDRFSARQFPNYSSELNVNALLLGDSALYLCASSSQDRVGQPQHFGDGTRLSIL.

The chain has TRBV5-1 and TRBJ2-5; D not certain. This CDR3 spans 13 amino acids. V dropped 4 bases and J dropped 5 bases, with 12 bases sitting between them. The V gene's germline CDR1 is SGHRS and CDR2 YFSETQ. This CDR3 reads CASSLVKSETQYF. CDR3 nucleotide sequence: TGCGCCAGCAGCCTAGTAAAGAGTGAGACCCAGTACTTC.

This chain joins TRBV5-1 and TRBJ1-1; the D gene is possibly TRBD1 (5 bases). Trimming left V 2 bases short and J 0 bases short, with 8 bases between. The CDR3 runs 14 residues. From germline, CDR1 is SGHRS and CDR2 YFSETQ. CDR3 coding DNA: TGCGCCAGCAGCTTCGGACATGTGAACACTGAAGCTTTCTTT. Its translation is CASSFGHVNTEAFF.